A single sample gave rise to the 17 T cell receptor beta chains below, sequenced in a study of T-cell memory formation after mild COVID-19. TCRdb reprocessed the 5' RACE reads with MiXCR, giving one entry per CDR3 protein. The sample records roughly 300,000 distinct CDR3 sequences, 7.5% to 9.5% being singletons. What was sequenced was PBMCs or a T cell subset sorted from them (not recorded which). All receptors derive from a man aged 18 to 30 who had mild COVID-19 (a few samples of this study predate the infection). Cell type and time point are not known.

The chain joins TRBV4-2 to TRBJ1-1, with TRBD1 identical over 7 bases. The trim removed 5 bases at V and 5 bases at J, leaving 11 bases unmatched. This CDR3 has 15 residues. Looked up from germline, CDR1 is LGHNA and CDR2 is YNFKEQ. This CDR3 is CASSTQTGMGTEAFF. The CDR3 nucleotides read TGTGCCAGCAGCACCCAGACAGGGATGGGGACTGAAGCTTTCTTT.

The chain links TRBV5-1 to TRBJ2-7, with D tentatively TRBD1 (5 bases). Per germline, CDR1 SGHRS and CDR2 YFSETQ. The CDR3 has 13 residues. V gave up 1 base and J gave up 5 bases, with 10 bases separating them. The CDR3 nucleotides are TGCGCCAGCAGCTTGAGGGGTACGGACGAGCAGTACGTC. Residues: CASSLRGTDEQYV.

The V call is TRBV6-5, the J call TRBJ1-3, with no clear D. The ends were cut back, 7 bases at V and 2 bases at J, with 9 bases in the middle. CDR1 is MNHEY and CDR2 is SVGAGI in the germline V gene. This CDR3 has 13 residues. CDR3 DNA sequence: TGTGCCAGCACGTCAGCCGCTGGAAACACCATATATTTT. Translation gives CASTSAAGNTIYF.

The rearrangement joins TRBV19 to TRBJ1-5; 7 bases agree with TRBD1. Germline CDR1 and CDR2: LNHDA and SQIVND (reference sequence). J gave up 6 bases and V 6 bases, and 11 bases lay outside the gene matches. This CDR3 has 15 amino acids. CDR3 in DNA: TGTGCCAGTAGCGAGCTGACAGGGCGGGGTCAGCCCCAGCATTTT. Its translation: CASSELTGRGQPQHF. The full variable domain, in which reference TRBV19 and TRBJ1-5 provide the parts outside the CDR3, is DGGITQSPKYLFRKEGQNVTLSCEQNLNHDAMYWYRQDPGQGLRLIYYSQIVNDFQKGDIAEGYSVSREKKESFPLTVTSAQKNPTAFYLCASSELTGRGQPQHFGDGTRLSIL.

This clonotype was seen only a few times. The genes are TRBV7-9 and TRBJ2-4; 7 positions agree with TRBD2. Losses at the gene ends were 4 bases for V and 6 bases for J; bases not matched to a gene: 6. The CDR3 totals 14 residues. Germline CDR1 and CDR2: SEHNR and FQNEAQ (reference sequence). The CDR3 region has the DNA TGTGCCAGCAGCTCGGTAGCGGGTGGAAACATTCAGTACTTC. This codes for CASSSVAGGNIQYF.

The gene calls are TRBV5-1 and TRBJ2-2; perhaps TRBD2 as D (6 bases). The CDR3 totals 15 residues. Trimming stripped 5 bases from V and 4 bases from J, with 15 bases between. Looked up from germline, CDR1 is SGHRS and CDR2 is YFSETQ. CDR3: CASRDFPGGTGELFF. CDR3 in DNA: TGCGCCAGCAGAGATTTTCCCGGGGGCACCGGGGAGCTGTTTTTT.

J is TRBJ2-5 and V is TRBV20-1; a possible D gene is TRBD1 (5 bases). Deletions cut 0 bases from V and 2 bases from J, with 7 bases between. CDR1 is DFQATT, CDR2 SNEGSKA, per germline (reference sequence). The CDR3 sequence is 13 residues long. The CDR3 is CSARDPGQETQYF. The CDR3 bases are TGCAGTGCTAGAGATCCAGGGCAAGAGACCCAGTACTTC.

This chain connects TRBV3-1 to TRBJ1-2; D remains unclear. The length of the CDR3 is 12 residues. Per the germline V gene, CDR1 is LGHDT and CDR2 is YNNKEL (reference sequence). V was pared by 1 base and J by 4 bases, with 4 bases between. This CDR3 is CASSQGFYGYTF. In nucleotides, the CDR3 is TGTGCCAGCAGCCAAGGCTTCTATGGCTACACCTTC.

There are a few counts of this clonotype. V gene TRBV6-5 combines with J gene TRBJ1-1, with D hard to call. V gave up 0 bases and J gave up 4 bases, with 15 bases separating them. There are 16 residues in the CDR3. Germline-derived CDR1 and CDR2 are MNHEY and SVGAGI. The DNA for the CDR3 is TGTGCCAGCAGTTACTCGAGTAGTTGGGGAGGCACTGAAGCTTTCTTT. It codes for CASSYSSSWGGTEAFF.

This clonotype was detected many times. This sequence joins TRBV7-2 and TRBJ1-1, with D unresolved. V lost 5 bases, J lost 4 bases, and 11 bases lay in between. This CDR3 region has 13 residues. The germline V gene encodes CDR1 SGHTA and CDR2 FQGNSA. CDR3 sequence (DNA): TGTGCCAGCAGCCCCCTAGGTGGCACTGAAGCTTTCTTT. Protein product: CASSPLGGTEAFF.

This clonotype was counted only a few times. The rearrangement links TRBV7-9 to TRBJ1-4; TRBD1 is a possible D gene (5 bases). The CDR3 contains 17 residues. CDR1 SEHNR and CDR2 FQNEAQ come from the germline V gene (reference sequence). V lost 5 bases and J lost 1, with 17 bases in between. The CDR3 DNA sequence: TGTGCCAGCAGCCAACGGGGGGGGATCGGAACTAATGAAAAACTGTTTTTT. Its translation: CASSQRGGIGTNEKLFF.

In this sample, this clonotype turned up a few times. This rearrangement joins TRBV5-1 to TRBJ2-5; no clear D gene. There are 15 residues in the CDR3. CDR1 and CDR2 (germline): SGHRS, YFSETQ. Trimming stripped 2 bases from V and 4 bases from J, with 15 bases between. The CDR3 DNA reads TGCGCCAGCAGCTTAGTCGGCTGGTCCGGAGAGACCCAGTACTTC. The encoded protein is CASSLVGWSGETQYF.

This clonotype was detected ten times or more. Written as DNA, the CDR3 is TGTGCCAGCAGACGGGGAGGCACCGGGGAGCTGTTTTTT. This sequence encodes CASRRGGTGELFF. The chain has TRBV12-3 or TRBV12-4 and TRBJ2-2; tentatively, D is TRBD2 (6 bases). The CDR3 runs to 13 residues. Between the trimmed V and J ends, which lost 6 bases and 4 bases, there was a span of 9 bases.

V and J are TRBV7-9 and TRBJ1-6; TRBD1 aligns across 7 bases. The germline V gene encodes CDR1 SEHNR and CDR2 FQNEAQ (reference sequence). The J segment lost 10 bases and the V segment lost 5 bases, leaving 11 bases of the junction unmatched. The CDR3 loop spans 15 amino acids. The CDR3 here is CASSPDRARWSPLHF. Here the CDR3 DNA reads TGTGCCAGCAGCCCCGACAGGGCTAGGTGGTCACCCCTCCACTTT.

This clonotype was counted at least ten times. This sequence joins TRBV20-1 and TRBJ2-5; the D gene is possibly TRBD2 (5 bases). This CDR3 is built from 13 residues. Per germline, CDR1 DFQATT and CDR2 SNEGSKA (reference sequence). Trimming stripped 6 bases from V and 4 bases from J, with 15 bases between. This CDR3 reads CSARDSMRETQYF. CDR3 coding DNA: TGCAGTGCCCGGGATAGCATGAGAGAGACCCAGTACTTC.

In its sample, this clonotype was seen a few times. This sequence joins TRBV12-3 or TRBV12-4 and TRBJ2-6; no clear D gene. V was shortened by 7 bases and J by 4 bases, with 8 bases between the two germline ends. The CDR3 covers 13 residues. CDR3 bases: TGTGCCAGCACCCTCTTCGGGGCCAACGTCCTGACTTTC. It codes for CASTLFGANVLTF.

The chain carries TRBV15 and TRBJ2-2; 11 bases are shared with TRBD1. The trim removed 0 bases at V and 4 bases at J, leaving 1 base unmatched. From germline, CDR1 is LNHNV and CDR2 YYDKDF (reference sequence). This CDR3 has 16 residues. The CDR3 DNA is TGTGCCACCAGCAGAGAGGGACAGGGGGGCACCGGGGAGCTGTTTTTT. It specifies CATSREGQGGTGELFF.